This T cell receptor beta chain appears in the sequencing data of a study of T cell responses to AZD1222 COVID-19 vaccine. The CDR3 sequence is 13 residues long. The germline CDR1 and CDR2 sequences are LNHNV and YYDKDF (reference sequence). V lost 0 bases and J 3 bases, leaving 6 bases between the germline ends. Clones were read by immunoSEQ multiplex PCR, and TCRdb kept only the in-frame ones, dropping some. The sample holds roughly 97,000 clones, around nine tenths seen once. This chain uses TRBV15 with TRBJ2-7; no definite D call. The input for sequencing was peripheral blood, taken 28 days after the second dose of the MenACWY control vaccine. The clonotype was recovered from an adult who received the MenACWY meningococcal vaccine as a control. CDR3 coding DNA: TGTGCCACCAGCAGAGATCTCATCTACGAGCAGTACTTC. It encodes CATSRDLIYEQYF.